One and the same sample provided the 17 T cell receptor beta chains below, sequenced in a study of early T cells in non-severe SARS-CoV-2 infection. TCRdb re-called the 5' RACE reads with MiXCR, one entry per CDR3 protein. The sample consists of around 80,000 distinct CDR3 sequences, over 9.5% of them appearing once. The sequencing input was whole blood. The source of these receptors is an adult who was a healthcare worker with PCR-confirmed SARS-CoV-2 infection or an uninfected control (not recorded which).

This clonotype has a handful of counts. The chain joins TRBV9 to TRBJ2-7; D not certain. CDR3 size: 14 residues. V was trimmed by 4 bases and J by 2 bases, leaving 13 bases between them. CDR1 is SGDLS and CDR2 is YYNGEE in the germline V gene. CDR3 in DNA: TGTGCCAGCAGCCCTTGGACCAAAACCTACGAGCAGTACTTC. Protein sequence: CASSPWTKTYEQYF. The full variable domain, rest sourced from reference TRBV9 and TRBJ2-7, is DSGVTQTPKHLITATGQRVTLRCSPRSGDLSVYWYQQSLDQGLQFLIQYYNGEERAKGNILERFSAQQFPDLHSELNLSSLELGDSALYFCASSPWTKTYEQYFGPGTRLTVT.

This clonotype was detected ten times or more. The chain joins TRBV20-1 to TRBJ2-3; TRBD2 aligns across 8 bases. This CDR3 has 15 residues. With V trimmed by 6 bases and J by 0 bases, 8 bases remained unmatched. CDR1 is DFQATT, CDR2 SNEGSKA, per germline (reference sequence). The CDR3 here is CSATQRERSTDTQYF. The DNA of the CDR3 is TGCAGTGCCACCCAGCGGGAGAGGAGCACAGATACGCAGTATTTT.

The gene calls are TRBV7-6 and TRBJ1-3, with D possibly TRBD1 on 5 matching bases. The germline CDR1 and CDR2 sequences are SGHVS and FNYEAQ. CDR3 length: 13 residues. Between the trimmed V and J ends, which lost 7 bases and 7 bases, there was a span of 14 bases. CDR3 bases: TGTGCCAGCAAGGGTTACAAGGGGAACACCATATATTTT. Translating it yields CASKGYKGNTIYF. The complete variable domain, with remaining parts taken from reference TRBV7-6 and TRBJ1-3, reads GAGVSQSPRYKVTKRGQDVALRCDPISGHVSLYWYRQALGQGPEFLTYFNYEAQQDKSGLPNDRFSAERPEGSISTLTIQRTEQRDSAMYRCASKGYKGNTIYFGEGSWLTVV.

The chain recombines TRBV27 with TRBJ2-2, with D uncertain. The CDR3 is 13 amino acids. Germline V gene data show CDR1 as MNHEY and CDR2 as SMNVEV (reference sequence). Trimming shortened V by 0 bases and J by 6 bases, and 5 bases separated the two germline ends. The CDR3 protein is CASSLSLAGELFF. The CDR3 bases are TGTGCCAGCAGTTTATCACTCGCCGGGGAGCTGTTTTTT.

This clonotype was counted at least ten times. J is TRBJ1-4 and V is TRBV7-9; D is perhaps TRBD1 (6 bases). V lost 5 bases and J lost 5, with 18 bases in between. Germline values: CDR1 SEHNR, CDR2 FQNEAQ (reference sequence). The CDR3 totals 16 residues. CDR3 sequence: CASSDRKQGKNEKLFF. DNA for the CDR3: TGTGCCAGCAGCGATCGTAAACAGGGCAAGAATGAAAAACTGTTTTTT.

This chain uses TRBV29-1 with TRBJ2-7; TRBD2 might be the D (6 bases). Germline V CDR1 and CDR2: SQVTM, ANQGSEA. The CDR3 has 14 amino acids. The V end was cut by 6 bases, the J end by 5 bases, with 20 bases between. The CDR3 protein is CSVLSYGGSDEQYF. CDR3 bases: TGCAGCGTGCTGAGCTATGGAGGGTCCGACGAGCAGTACTTC.

Relative to its sample, this clonotype is medium-sized. The chain carries TRBV29-1 and TRBJ2-1; D uncertain. The V gene's germline CDR1 is SQVTM and CDR2 ANQGSEA. The V end was cut by 4 bases, the J end by 7 bases, with 5 bases between. This CDR3 has 10 residues. The CDR3 is CSVVRNEQFF. As DNA, the CDR3 is TGCAGCGTTGTAAGAAATGAGCAGTTCTTC.

The chain links TRBV29-1 to TRBJ2-5, with TRBD1 matching over 9 bases. CDR1 is SQVTM, CDR2 ANQGSEA, per germline. This CDR3 contains 14 residues. Trimming removed 5 bases from V and 0 bases from J; junction bases left unmatched: 4. The CDR3 region is CSVSRTGDQETQYF. The DNA for the CDR3 is TGCAGCGTTTCGAGGACAGGGGACCAAGAGACCCAGTACTTC.

This clonotype was picked up many times. The CDR3 is CSALTGDRMYF. As DNA, the CDR3 is TGCAGTGCCTTAACCGGGGACCGAATGTATTTT. The V call is TRBV20-1, the J call TRBJ2-3; D tentatively fits TRBD1 or TRBD2 (5 bases each). This CDR3 has 11 amino acids. The germline V gene encodes CDR1 DFQATT and CDR2 SNEGSKA (reference sequence). Trimming shortened V by 6 bases and J by 14 bases, and 18 bases separated the two germline ends.

This clonotype has more than one count but fewer than ten. The chain carries TRBV11-2 and TRBJ2-1; no clear D gene. Germline-derived CDR1 and CDR2 are SGHAT and FQNNGV. This CDR3 has 12 residues. Trimming stripped 5 bases from V and 5 bases from J, with 7 bases between. The CDR3, as DNA: TGTGCCAGCAGCAACGACCACAATGAGCAGTTCTTC. This gives the protein CASSNDHNEQFF. The full variable domain, completed using reference TRBV11-2 and TRBJ2-1, is EAGVAQSPRYKIIEKRQSVAFWCNPISGHATLYWYQQILGQGPKLLIQFQNNGVVDDSQLPKDRFSAERLKGVDSTLKIQPAKLEDSAVYLCASSNDHNEQFFGPGTRLTVL.

The rearrangement uses TRBV28 and TRBJ1-2; maybe TRBD1 (6 bases). This CDR3 contains 13 residues. Germline CDR1 and CDR2: MDHEN and SYDVKM. V lost 3 bases to trimming and J lost 2 bases, with 7 bases between them. The CDR3 nucleotides read TGTGCCAGCAGTTTCGGGGGCAACTATGGCTACACCTTC. Translated: CASSFGGNYGYTF.

This clonotype was seen ten or more times. This chain joins TRBV28 and TRBJ2-5, with TRBD2 identical over 7 bases. With V trimmed by 6 bases and J by 4 bases, 11 bases remained unmatched. In germline, CDR1 is MDHEN, CDR2 SYDVKM. The length of the CDR3 is 15 residues. CDR3 loop: CASRSEWTSGETQYF. CDR3 nucleotide sequence: TGTGCCAGCAGGTCTGAGTGGACTAGTGGAGAGACCCAGTACTTC.

The sample holds many counts of this clonotype. V is TRBV20-1 and J is TRBJ2-7, with TRBD2 matching over 7 bases. This CDR3 is 14 amino acids long. V lost 2 bases to trimming and J lost 3 bases; unmatched junction nucleotides: 7. Germline CDR1 is DFQATT and CDR2 is SNEGSKA (reference sequence). CDR3 nucleotides: TGCAGTGCTAGATCCAGTAGCGGGCACTACGAGCAGTACTTC. As protein: CSARSSSGHYEQYF.

This clonotype was counted a few times. The rearrangement links TRBV5-4 to TRBJ2-2; TRBD2 is a possible D gene (5 bases). Germline V gene sequence: CDR1 SGHNT, CDR2 YYREEE (reference sequence). CDR3 length: 13 residues. Trimming took 5 bases from V and 6 from J, leaving 11 bases between them. Here the CDR3 DNA reads TGTGCCAGCAGTCTCGACGGGGCCGGGGAGCTGTTTTTT. This gives the protein CASSLDGAGELFF.

This clonotype was seen just once. The junction departs from the called germline gene at one end, perhaps through a read error. This chain joins TRBV27 and TRBJ1-2; the match to TRBD1 covers 9 bases. The CDR3 length is 13 residues. From germline, CDR1 is MNHEY and CDR2 SMNVEV (reference sequence). CDR3 coding DNA: TGTTCCAGCAGCTCCCGGGACAGGGATGGCTACACCTTC. It yields the protein CSSSSRDRDGYTF.

The chain has TRBV5-1 and TRBJ2-3; TRBD1 agrees at 8 bases. The J segment lost 3 bases and the V segment lost 1 base, leaving 4 bases of the junction unmatched. The CDR3 runs to 15 residues. Germline CDR1 and CDR2: SGHRS and YFSETQ. CDR3 DNA sequence: TGCGCCAGCAGCTTGACCAGGGGGCTAACAGATACGCAGTATTTT. Translated, it gives CASSLTRGLTDTQYF.

The sample holds a few counts of this clonotype. The genes are TRBV20-1 and TRBJ1-5; possibly TRBD1 for D (5 bases). This CDR3 contains 15 residues. The V end was cut by 0 bases, the J end by 0 bases, with 9 bases between. The V gene's germline CDR1 is DFQATT and CDR2 SNEGSKA (reference sequence). The CDR3 sequence is CSARDPGPSNQPQHF. The CDR3 region has the DNA TGCAGTGCTAGAGATCCGGGACCTAGCAATCAGCCCCAGCATTTT.